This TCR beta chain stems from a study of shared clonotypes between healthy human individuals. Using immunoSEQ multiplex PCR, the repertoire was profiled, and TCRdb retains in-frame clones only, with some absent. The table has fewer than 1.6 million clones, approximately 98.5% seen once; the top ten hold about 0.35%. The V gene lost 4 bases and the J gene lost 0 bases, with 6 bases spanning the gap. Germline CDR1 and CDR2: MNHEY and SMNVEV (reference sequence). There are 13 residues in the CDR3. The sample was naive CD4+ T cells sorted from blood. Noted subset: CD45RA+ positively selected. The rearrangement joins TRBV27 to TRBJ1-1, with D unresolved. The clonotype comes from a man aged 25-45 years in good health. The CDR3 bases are TGTGCCAGCAGTTACCAAATGAACACTGAAGCTTTCTTT. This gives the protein CASSYQMNTEAFF.